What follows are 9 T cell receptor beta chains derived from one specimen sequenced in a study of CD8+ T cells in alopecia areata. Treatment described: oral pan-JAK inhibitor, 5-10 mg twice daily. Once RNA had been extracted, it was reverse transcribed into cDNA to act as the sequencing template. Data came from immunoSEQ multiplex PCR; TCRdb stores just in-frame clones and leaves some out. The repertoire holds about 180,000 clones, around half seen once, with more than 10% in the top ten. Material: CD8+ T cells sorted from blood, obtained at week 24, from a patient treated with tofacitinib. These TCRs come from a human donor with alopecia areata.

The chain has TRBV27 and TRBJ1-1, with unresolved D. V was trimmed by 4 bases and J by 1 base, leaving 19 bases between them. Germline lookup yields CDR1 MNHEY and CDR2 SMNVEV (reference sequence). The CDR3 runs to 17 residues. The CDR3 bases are TGTGCCAGCAGTTCTTTGGGCTTGATGGGAGCGAACACTGAAGCTTTCTTT. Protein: CASSSLGLMGANTEAFF.

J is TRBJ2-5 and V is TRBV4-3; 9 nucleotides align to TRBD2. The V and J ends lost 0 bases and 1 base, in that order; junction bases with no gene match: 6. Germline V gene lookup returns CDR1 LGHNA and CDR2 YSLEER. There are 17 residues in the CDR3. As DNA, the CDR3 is TGCGCCAGCAGCCAAGATCTTAGCGGGGGACCCCAAGAGACCCAGTACTTC. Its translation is CASSQDLSGGPQETQYF.

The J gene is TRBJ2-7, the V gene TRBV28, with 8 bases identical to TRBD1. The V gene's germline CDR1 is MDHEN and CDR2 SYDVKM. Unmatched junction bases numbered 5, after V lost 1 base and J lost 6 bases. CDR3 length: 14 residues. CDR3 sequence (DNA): TGTGCCAGCAGTTTATTTGGGACAGGAACCGAGCAGTACTTC. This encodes CASSLFGTGTEQYF.

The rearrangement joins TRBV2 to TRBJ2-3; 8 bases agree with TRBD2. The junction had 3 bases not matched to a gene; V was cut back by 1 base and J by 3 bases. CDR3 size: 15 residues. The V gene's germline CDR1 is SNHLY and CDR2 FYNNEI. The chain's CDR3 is CASSEGTSSTDTQYF. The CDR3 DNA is TGTGCCAGCAGTGAAGGGACTAGCTCGACAGATACGCAGTATTTT.

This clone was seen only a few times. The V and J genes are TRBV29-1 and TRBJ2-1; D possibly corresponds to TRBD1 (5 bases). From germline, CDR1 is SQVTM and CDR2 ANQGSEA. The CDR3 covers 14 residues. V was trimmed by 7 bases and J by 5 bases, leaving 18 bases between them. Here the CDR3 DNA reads TGCAGCGAGAAACCCCCAACAGGAGACAATGAGCAGTTCTTC. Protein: CSEKPPTGDNEQFF.

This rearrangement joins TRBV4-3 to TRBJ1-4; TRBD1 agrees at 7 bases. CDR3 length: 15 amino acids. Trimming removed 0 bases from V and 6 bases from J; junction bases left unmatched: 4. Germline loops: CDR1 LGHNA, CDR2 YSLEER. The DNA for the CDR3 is TGCGCCAGCAGCCAAGATAGACAGGGCGATGAAAAACTGTTTTTT. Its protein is CASSQDRQGDEKLFF.

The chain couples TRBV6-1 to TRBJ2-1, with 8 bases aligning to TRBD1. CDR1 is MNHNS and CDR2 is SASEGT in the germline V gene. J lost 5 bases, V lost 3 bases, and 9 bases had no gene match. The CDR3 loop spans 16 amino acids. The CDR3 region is CASSDQGARLDNEQFF. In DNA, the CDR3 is TGTGCCAGCAGTGACCAGGGGGCGCGGTTGGACAATGAGCAGTTCTTC.

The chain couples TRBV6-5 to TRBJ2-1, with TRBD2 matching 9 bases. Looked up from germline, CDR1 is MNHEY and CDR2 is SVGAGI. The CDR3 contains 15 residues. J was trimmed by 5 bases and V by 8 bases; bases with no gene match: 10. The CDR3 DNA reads TGTGCCAGCCGACCCCTGGCTAGCGGGGACAATGAGCAGTTCTTC. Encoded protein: CASRPLASGDNEQFF.

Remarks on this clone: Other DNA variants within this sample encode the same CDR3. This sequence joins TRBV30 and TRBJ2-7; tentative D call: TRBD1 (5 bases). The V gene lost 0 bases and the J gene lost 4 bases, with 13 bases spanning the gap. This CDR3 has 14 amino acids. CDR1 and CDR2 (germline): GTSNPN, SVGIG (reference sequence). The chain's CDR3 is CAWSVGQGVYEQYF. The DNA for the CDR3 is TGTGCCTGGAGTGTAGGGCAGGGTGTGTACGAGCAGTACTTC. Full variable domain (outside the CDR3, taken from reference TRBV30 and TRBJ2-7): SQTIHQWPATLVQPVGSPLSLECTVEGTSNPNLYWYRQAAGRGLQLLFYSVGIGQISSEVPQNLSASRPQDRQFILSSKKLLLSDSGFYLCAWSVGQGVYEQYFGPGTRLTVT.